Listed below are T cell receptor beta chains from one sample, sequenced in a study of T cells in Graves' hyperthyroidism and ophthalmopathy. TCRdb reanalysed the multiplex PCR reads using MiXCR and keeps one entry per CDR3 protein. The sample gives roughly 500,000 distinct CDR3 sequences, around 45% of which show up once; 15% to 20% is in the top ten. The sample was peripheral blood or thyroid tissue (not recorded which). The receptors were sampled from an adult woman with Graves' disease, either hyperthyroidism or ophthalmopathy (not recorded which). Both conserved end residues are part of each CDR3.

V gene | CDR3 protein
TRBV19 | CASSDTNRGGYTF
TRBV7-9 | CASSFLAGGERSYGYTF
TRBV9 | CASSVQGTYGYTF
TRBV10-3 | CAIASSESTAHYGYTF
TRBV29-1 | CSVGQGHSGNTIYF
TRBV20-1 | CSASLLGGYNSPLHF
TRBV7-9 | CASTTQDGRMEAQFF
TRBV29-1 | CSVLRPGQSYEQYF
TRBV29-1 | CSATRSLNTGELFF
TRBV5-1 | CASSPPGQGFDGYTF